These 3 T cell receptor beta chains originate from one sample sequenced in a study of cytomegalovirus exposure and HLA in healthy donors (dated by TCRdb to the late 2010s). The library came from the immunoSEQ multiplex PCR assay. A mixture of 60 forward primers for TCR Vbeta segments and 13 reverse primers for TCR Jbeta segments was used in the multiplex PCR. In its TCRdb copy, this immuneACCESS table keeps in-frame sequences only and misses some clones. Where compared with another copy, unresolved V genes explain less than half of these, and the others have no known cause. The sample table contains more than 150,000 clones; only one count was recorded for approximately 88% of them. The ten top clones hold 0.38% of the sample. Sequenced sample: PBMCs. These receptors were taken from a boy aged 2-9 years in good health and CMV-seronegative.

Remarks on this clone: Compared with germline, one end of the junction differs, possibly owing to a read error. This chain uses TRBV27 with TRBJ1-2; 7 positions match TRBD1. CDR1 and CDR2 from the germline V gene are MNHEY and SMNVEV (reference sequence). This CDR3 is 13 amino acids long. The DNA for the CDR3 is TGTGCCACCAGTTCTACTCAGGGGGATGGCTACACCTTC. This sequence encodes CATSSTQGDGYTF.

The rearrangement joins TRBV7-9 to TRBJ2-5; tentatively, D is TRBD1 (5 bases). Per the germline V gene, CDR1 is SEHNR and CDR2 is FQNEAQ (reference sequence). V was clipped by 5 bases and J by 5 bases, with 15 bases between them. This CDR3 has 14 amino acids. CDR3 nucleotides: TGTGCCAGCAGCCAACTTCAGGGATGGGAGACCCAGTACTTC. This gives the protein CASSQLQGWETQYF.

This clone was seen just once. The chain carries TRBV9 and TRBJ2-1; D may be TRBD2 (5 bases). With 2 bases removed from V and 8 bases from J, the gap between germline ends came to 14 bases. This CDR3 contains 14 residues. Germline CDR1 SGDLS, CDR2 YYNGEE. CDR3 coding DNA: TGTGCCAGCAGCGTGACGGGCAGGCGGGATGAGCAGTTCTTC. As protein: CASSVTGRRDEQFF.